This TCR beta chain was recovered during a study of cytomegalovirus exposure and HLA in healthy donors. The PCR used 60 Vbeta and 13 Jbeta primers. Produced via immunoSEQ multiplex PCR; TCRdb's table is partial and in-frame only. The sample lists about 160,000 clones, approximately 78% occurring once. This clone was picked up one time. The TCR was taken from a woman in her late teens or twenties in good health and CMV-seronegative. The specimen sequenced was PBMCs.

The CDR3 DNA reads as TGTGCCAGTAGATCAGGGTCATCGGACACTGAAGCTTTCTTT. Protein sequence: CASRSGSSDTEAFF. The J gene is TRBJ1-1, the V gene TRBV19, with D perhaps TRBD1 (5 bases). Trimming pared 6 bases from V and 3 bases from J, leaving 14 bases between. CDR1 LNHDA and CDR2 SQIVND come from the germline V gene (reference sequence). The CDR3 is 14 residues long.